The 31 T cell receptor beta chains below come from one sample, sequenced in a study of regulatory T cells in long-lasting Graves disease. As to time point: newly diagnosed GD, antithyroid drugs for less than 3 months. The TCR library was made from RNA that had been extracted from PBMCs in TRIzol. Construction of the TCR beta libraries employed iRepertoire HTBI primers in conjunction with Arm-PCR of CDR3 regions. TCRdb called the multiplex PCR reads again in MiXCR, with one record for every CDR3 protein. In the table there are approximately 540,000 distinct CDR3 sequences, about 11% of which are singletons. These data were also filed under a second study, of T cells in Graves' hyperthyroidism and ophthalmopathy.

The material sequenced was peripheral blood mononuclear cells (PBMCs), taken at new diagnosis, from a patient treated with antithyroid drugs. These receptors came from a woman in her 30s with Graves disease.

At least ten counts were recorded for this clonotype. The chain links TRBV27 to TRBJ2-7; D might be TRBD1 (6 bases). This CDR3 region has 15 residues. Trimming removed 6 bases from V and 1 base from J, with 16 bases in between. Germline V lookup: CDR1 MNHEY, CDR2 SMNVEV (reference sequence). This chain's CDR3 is CASRSPGTKSYEQYF. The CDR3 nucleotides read TGTGCCAGCAGATCTCCCGGGACAAAGTCCTACGAGCAGTACTTC.

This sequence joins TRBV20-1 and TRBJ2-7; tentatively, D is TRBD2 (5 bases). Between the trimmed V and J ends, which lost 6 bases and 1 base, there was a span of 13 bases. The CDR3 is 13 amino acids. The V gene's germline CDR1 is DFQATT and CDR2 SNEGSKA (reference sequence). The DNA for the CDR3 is TGCAGTGCCAACGTCCCGGGATCCTACGAGCAGTACTTC. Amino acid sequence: CSANVPGSYEQYF.

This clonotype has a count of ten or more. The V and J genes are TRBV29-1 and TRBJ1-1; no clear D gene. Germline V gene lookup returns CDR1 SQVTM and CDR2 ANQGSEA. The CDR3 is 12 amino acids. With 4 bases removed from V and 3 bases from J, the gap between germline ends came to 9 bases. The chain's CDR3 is CSVVLGYTEAFF. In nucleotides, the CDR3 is TGCAGCGTTGTTCTAGGGTACACTGAAGCTTTCTTT.

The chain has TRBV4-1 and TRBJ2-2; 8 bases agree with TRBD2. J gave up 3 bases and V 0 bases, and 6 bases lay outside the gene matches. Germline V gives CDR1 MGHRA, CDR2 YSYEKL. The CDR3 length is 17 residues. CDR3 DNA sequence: TGCGCCAGCAGCCAAGACCCTTCAGCGGGAGACACCGGGGAGCTGTTTTTT. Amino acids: CASSQDPSAGDTGELFF.

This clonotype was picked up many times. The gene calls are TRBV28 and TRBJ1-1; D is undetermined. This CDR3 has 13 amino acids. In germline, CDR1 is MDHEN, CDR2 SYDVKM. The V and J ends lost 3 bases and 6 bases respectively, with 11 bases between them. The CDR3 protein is CASSFLPPSEAFF. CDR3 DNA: TGTGCCAGCAGTTTCCTGCCCCCTTCTGAAGCTTTCTTT. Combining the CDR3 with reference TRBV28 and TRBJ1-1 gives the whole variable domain DVKVTQSSRYLVKRTGEKVFLECVQDMDHENMFWYRQDPGLGLRLIYFSYDVKMKEKGDIPEGYSVSREKKERFSLILESASTNQTSMYLCASSFLPPSEAFFGQGTRLTVV.

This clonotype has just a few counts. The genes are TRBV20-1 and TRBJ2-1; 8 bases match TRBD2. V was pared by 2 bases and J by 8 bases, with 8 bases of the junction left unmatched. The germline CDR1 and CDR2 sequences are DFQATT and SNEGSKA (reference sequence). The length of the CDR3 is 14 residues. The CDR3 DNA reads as TGCAGTGCTAGACGCGGGAGGACGGTCGATGAGCAGTTCTTC. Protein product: CSARRGRTVDEQFF.

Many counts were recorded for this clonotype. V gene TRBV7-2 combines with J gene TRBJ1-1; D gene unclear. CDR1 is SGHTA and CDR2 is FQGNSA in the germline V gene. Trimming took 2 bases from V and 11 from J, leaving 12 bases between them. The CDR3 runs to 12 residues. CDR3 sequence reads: CASSLYKAHAFF. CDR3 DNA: TGTGCCAGCAGCTTATACAAGGCCCATGCTTTCTTT.

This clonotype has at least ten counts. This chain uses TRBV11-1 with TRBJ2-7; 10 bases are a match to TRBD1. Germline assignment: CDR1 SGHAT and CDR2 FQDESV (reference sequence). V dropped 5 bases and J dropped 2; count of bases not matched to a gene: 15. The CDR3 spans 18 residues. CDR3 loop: CASSTYSPGQGIPYEQYF. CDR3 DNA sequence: TGTGCCAGCAGCACTTATTCACCGGGACAGGGGATACCCTACGAGCAGTACTTC.

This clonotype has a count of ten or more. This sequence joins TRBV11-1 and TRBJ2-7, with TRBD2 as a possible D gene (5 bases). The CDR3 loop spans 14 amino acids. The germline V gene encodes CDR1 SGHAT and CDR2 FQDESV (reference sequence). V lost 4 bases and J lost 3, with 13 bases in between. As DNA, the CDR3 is TGTGCCAGCAGCTGGAGTCTTGGAGGCTACGAGCAGTACTTC. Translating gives CASSWSLGGYEQYF.

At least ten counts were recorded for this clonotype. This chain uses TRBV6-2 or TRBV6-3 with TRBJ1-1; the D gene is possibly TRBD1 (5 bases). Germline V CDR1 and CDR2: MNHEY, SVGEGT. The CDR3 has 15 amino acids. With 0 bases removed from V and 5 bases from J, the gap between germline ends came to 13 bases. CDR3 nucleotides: TGTGCCAGCAGTTACTCCAGGGATTTAGGGACTGAAGCTTTCTTT. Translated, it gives CASSYSRDLGTEAFF.

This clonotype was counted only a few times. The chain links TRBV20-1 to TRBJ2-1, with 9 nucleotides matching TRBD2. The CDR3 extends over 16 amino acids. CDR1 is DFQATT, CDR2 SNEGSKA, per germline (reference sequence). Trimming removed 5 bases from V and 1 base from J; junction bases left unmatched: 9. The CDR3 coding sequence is TGCAGTGCTCCTTCAATACTAGCGGGTTCCTACAATGAGCAGTTCTTC. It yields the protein CSAPSILAGSYNEQFF.

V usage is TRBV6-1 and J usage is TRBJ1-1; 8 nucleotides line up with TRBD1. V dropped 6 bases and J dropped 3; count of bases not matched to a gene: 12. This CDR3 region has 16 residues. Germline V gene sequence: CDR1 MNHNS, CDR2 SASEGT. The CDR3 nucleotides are TGTGCCAGCAGGAAGGGCAGGGGGCGGGGGGACACTGAAGCTTTCTTT. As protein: CASRKGRGRGDTEAFF.

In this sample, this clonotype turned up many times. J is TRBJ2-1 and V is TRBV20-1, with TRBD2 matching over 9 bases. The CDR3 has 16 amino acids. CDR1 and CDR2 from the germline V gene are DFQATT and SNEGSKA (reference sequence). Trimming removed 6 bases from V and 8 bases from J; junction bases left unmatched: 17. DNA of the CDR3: TGCAGTGCGCAGGACGGGGCTAGCGGGGAATTGGATGAGCAGTTCTTC. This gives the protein CSAQDGASGELDEQFF.

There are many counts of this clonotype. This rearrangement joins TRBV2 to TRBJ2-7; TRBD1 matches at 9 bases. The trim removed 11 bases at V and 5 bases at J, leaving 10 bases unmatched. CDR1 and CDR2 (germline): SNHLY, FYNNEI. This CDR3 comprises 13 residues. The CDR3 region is CAVLGQGWNEQYF. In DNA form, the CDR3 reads TGTGCCGTCTTGGGACAGGGTTGGAACGAGCAGTACTTC.

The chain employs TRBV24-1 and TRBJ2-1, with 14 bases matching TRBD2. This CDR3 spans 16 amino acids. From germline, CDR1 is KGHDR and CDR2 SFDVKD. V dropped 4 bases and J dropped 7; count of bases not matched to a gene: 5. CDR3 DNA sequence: TGTGCCACCAGTGACCCCGGGACTAGCGGGAGTAATGAGCAGTTCTTC. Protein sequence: CATSDPGTSGSNEQFF.

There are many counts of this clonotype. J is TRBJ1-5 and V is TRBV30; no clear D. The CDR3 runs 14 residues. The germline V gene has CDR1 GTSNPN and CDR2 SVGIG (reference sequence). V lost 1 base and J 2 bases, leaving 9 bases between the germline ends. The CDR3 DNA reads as TGTGCCTGGAGTGCAGTGAAAGGCAATCAGCCCCAGCATTTT. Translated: CAWSAVKGNQPQHF.

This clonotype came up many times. CDR3 in DNA: TGTGCCAGCACCACGGGACAGGGGCATCAGCCCCAGCATTTT. Translating it yields CASTTGQGHQPQHF. The chain uses TRBV12-3 or TRBV12-4 and TRBJ1-5; 10 bases agree with TRBD1. The CDR3 spans 14 residues. V lost 7 bases, J lost 5 bases, and 5 bases stayed unmatched.

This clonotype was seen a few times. For the CDR3, the DNA is TGTGCCTCACGAAGGACTAGCGGGATCAATGAGCAGTTCTTC. Its translation: CASRRTSGINEQFF. The rearrangement joins TRBV2 to TRBJ2-1; 12 bases fit TRBD2. Trimming removed 11 bases from V and 6 bases from J; junction bases left unmatched: 8. The CDR3 sequence is 14 residues long. Germline loops: CDR1 SNHLY, CDR2 FYNNEI.

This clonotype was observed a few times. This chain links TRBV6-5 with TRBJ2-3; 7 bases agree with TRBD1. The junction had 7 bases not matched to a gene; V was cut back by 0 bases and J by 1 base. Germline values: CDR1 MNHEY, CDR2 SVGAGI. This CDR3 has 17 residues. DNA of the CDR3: TGTGCCAGCAGTTACTCCCGAAGACAGGGCGGCACAGATACGCAGTATTTT. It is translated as CASSYSRRQGGTDTQYF.

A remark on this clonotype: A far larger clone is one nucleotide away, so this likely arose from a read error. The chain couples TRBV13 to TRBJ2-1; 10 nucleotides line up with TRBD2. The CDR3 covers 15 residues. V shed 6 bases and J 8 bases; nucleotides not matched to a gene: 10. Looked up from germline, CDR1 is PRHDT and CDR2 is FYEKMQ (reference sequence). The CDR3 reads CASSPRSGRVDEQFF. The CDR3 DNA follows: TGTGCCAGCAGTCCAAGGAGCGGGAGGGTCGATGAGCAGTTCTTC.

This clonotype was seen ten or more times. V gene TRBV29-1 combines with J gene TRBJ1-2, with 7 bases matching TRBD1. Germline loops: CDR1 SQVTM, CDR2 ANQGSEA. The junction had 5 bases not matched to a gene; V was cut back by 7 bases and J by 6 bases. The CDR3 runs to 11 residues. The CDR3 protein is CSGSTGNGYTF. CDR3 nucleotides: TGCAGCGGATCGACAGGGAATGGCTACACCTTC.

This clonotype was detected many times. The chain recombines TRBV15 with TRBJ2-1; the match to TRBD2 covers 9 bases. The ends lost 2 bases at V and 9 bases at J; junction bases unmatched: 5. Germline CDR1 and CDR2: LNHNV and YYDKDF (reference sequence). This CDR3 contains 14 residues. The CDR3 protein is CATSRKGGRVEQFF. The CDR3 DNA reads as TGTGCCACCAGCAGAAAGGGCGGGAGGGTTGAGCAGTTCTTC. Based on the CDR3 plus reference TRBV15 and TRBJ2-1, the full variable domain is DAMVIQNPRYQVTQFGKPVTLSCSQTLNHNVMYWYQQKSSQAPKLLFHYYDKDFNNEADTPDNFQSRRPNTSFCFLDIRSPGLGDTAMYLCATSRKGGRVEQFFGPGTRLTVL.

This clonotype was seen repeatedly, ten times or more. CDR3 sequence: CASSHLGTSTDTQYF. The CDR3 bases are TGCGCCAGCAGCCACCTGGGAACCAGCACAGATACGCAGTATTTT. The gene calls are TRBV4-3 and TRBJ2-3, with D uncertain. Germline V gene data show CDR1 as LGHNA and CDR2 as YSLEER. Trimming stripped 3 bases from V and 0 bases from J, with 10 bases between. CDR3 length: 15 amino acids.

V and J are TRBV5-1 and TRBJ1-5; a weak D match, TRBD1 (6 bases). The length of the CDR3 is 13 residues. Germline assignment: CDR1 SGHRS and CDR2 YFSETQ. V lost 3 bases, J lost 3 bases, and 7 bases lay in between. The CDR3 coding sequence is TGCGCCAGCAGCTGGGACAACAATCAGCCCCAGCATTTT. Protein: CASSWDNNQPQHF.

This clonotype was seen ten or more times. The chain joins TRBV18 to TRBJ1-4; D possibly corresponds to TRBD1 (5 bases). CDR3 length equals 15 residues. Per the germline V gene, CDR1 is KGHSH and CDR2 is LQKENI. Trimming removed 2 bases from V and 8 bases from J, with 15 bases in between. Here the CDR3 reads CASSPTLPRGEKLFF. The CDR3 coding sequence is TGTGCCAGCTCACCAACCCTCCCCCGGGGCGAAAAACTGTTTTTT.

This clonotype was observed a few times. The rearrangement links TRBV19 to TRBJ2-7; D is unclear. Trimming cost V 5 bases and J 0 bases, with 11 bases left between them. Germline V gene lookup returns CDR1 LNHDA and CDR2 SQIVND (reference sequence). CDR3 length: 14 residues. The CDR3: CASSGPAFSYEQYF. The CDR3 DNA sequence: TGTGCCAGTAGTGGGCCAGCTTTCTCCTACGAGCAGTACTTC.

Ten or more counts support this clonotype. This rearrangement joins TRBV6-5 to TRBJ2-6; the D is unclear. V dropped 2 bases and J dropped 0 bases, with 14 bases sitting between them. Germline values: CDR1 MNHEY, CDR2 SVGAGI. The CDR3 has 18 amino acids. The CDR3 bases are TGTGCCAGCAGTTACCGGATAGGGATAAGCTCTGGGGCCAACGTCCTGACTTTC. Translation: CASSYRIGISSGANVLTF.

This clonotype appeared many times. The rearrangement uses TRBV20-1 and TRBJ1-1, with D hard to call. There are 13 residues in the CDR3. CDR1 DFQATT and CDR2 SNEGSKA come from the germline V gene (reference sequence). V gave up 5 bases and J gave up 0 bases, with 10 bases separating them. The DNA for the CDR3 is TGCAGTGCTGGCTTGAGGGTGAACACTGAAGCTTTCTTT. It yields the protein CSAGLRVNTEAFF.

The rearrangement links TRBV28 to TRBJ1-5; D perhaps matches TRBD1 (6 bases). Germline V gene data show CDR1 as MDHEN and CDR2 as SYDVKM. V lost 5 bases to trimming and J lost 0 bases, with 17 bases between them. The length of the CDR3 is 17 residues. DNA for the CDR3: TGTGCCAGCAGTCCTCACAACCAGGGGATTAGCAATCAGCCCCAGCATTTT. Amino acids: CASSPHNQGISNQPQHF.

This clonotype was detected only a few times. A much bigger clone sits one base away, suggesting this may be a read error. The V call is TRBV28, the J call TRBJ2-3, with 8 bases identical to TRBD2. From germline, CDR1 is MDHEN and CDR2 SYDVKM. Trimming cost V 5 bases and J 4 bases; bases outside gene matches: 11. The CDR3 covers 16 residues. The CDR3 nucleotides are TGTGCCAGCAGTGATTCCCACGGGAGGGCCCCAGATACGCAGTATTTT. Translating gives CASSDSHGRAPDTQYF.

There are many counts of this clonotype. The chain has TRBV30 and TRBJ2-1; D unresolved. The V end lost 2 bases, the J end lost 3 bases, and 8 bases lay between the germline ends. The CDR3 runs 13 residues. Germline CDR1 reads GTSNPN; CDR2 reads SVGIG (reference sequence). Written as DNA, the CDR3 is TGTGCCTGGAGTACGGGTCTCTACAATGAGCAGTTCTTC. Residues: CAWSTGLYNEQFF.